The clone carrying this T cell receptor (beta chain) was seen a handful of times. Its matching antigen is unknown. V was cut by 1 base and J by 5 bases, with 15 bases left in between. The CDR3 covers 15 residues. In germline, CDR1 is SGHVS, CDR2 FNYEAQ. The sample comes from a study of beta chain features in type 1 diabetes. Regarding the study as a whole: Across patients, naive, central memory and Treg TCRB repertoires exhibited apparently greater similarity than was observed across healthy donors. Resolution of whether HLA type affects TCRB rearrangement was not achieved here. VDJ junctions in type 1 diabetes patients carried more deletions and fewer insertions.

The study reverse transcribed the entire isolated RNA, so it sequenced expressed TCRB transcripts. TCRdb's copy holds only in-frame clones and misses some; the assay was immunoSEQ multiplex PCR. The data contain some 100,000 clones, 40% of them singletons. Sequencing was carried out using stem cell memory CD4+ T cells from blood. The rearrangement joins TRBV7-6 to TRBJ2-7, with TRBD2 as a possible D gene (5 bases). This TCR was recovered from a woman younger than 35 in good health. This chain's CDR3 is CASSLVYVGDHEQYF. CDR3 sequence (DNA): TGTGCCAGCAGCTTAGTGTACGTCGGGGATCACGAGCAGTACTTC.